This section outlines one T cell receptor beta chain sequence together with its context. Original analysis: How many nucleated cells were present was estimated from reference gene primer amplification. Libraries were prepared by immunoSEQ multiplex PCR; TCRdb keeps only in-frame clonotypes and omits some of them. Clone size and V and J calls were adopted from that table, with D and trimming inferred from the DNA. The sample lists about 250,000 clones, roughly nine tenths occurring once. These data come from a study of blood T cell repertoires in COVID-19. All enrollees were roughly 18 to 89 years old and from about two dozen US areas. Cohorts were assigned according to the clinical history that participants reported. Two negative PCRs, clearance, or symptom resolution were required of recovered Cohort 3 donors. From germline, CDR1 is LGHDT and CDR2 YNNKEL (reference sequence). With V trimmed by 6 bases and J by 3 bases, 5 bases remained unmatched. The CDR3 has 14 amino acids.

The TCR originated in a woman aged 45-60 years who had recovered from COVID-19. The J gene is TRBJ1-1, the V gene TRBV3-1 (or the pseudogene TRBV3-2); 9 bases align to TRBD1. Input material: PBMCs or T cells enriched from blood (not recorded which). CDR3 sequence reads: CASRKQGADTEAFF. The CDR3 DNA sequence: TGTGCCAGCAGAAAACAGGGGGCTGACACTGAAGCTTTCTTT.